This paragraph covers one TCR beta chain sequence. Its antigen is currently unknown. 5'RACE template switching generated TCR cDNA, adding a universal primer site and UMIs. One entry per CDR3 protein, called by TCRdb with MiXCR from the 5' RACE reads. Here the sample spans a few hundred thousand distinct CDR3 sequences, 5.2% being singletons. The CDR3 runs to 14 residues. Germline V lookup: CDR1 SGHAT, CDR2 FQDESV (reference sequence). Trimming took 2 bases from V and 0 from J, leaving 7 bases between them. The data stem from a study of T cells after yellow fever vaccination. Study at large: SMART-Seq v4 Ultra Low Input served to prepare low-cell-number fractions. Study-wide points: From the bulk population, abundant clonotypes could contaminate and appear within FACS-sorted repertoires. Boosting was followed by the reappearance of most primary-vaccination clones (less than 98% CD4, around 90% CD8).

The chain joins TRBV11-1 to TRBJ2-5; D remains ambiguous. This sample comprised CD4+ T cells sorted from PBMCs, obtained on the day of the yellow fever booster vaccination. This TCR came from a man aged 18 to 29 who received the YFV17D yellow fever vaccine. In DNA, the CDR3 is TGTGCCAGCAGCTTAACCCAGTACCAAGAGACCCAGTACTTC. Protein: CASSLTQYQETQYF.